This is a list of T cell receptor beta chains from one sample in a study of T cell changes during pregnancy in multiple sclerosis. Assay: immunoSEQ multiplex PCR; the TCRdb copy retains only in-frame clones and omits some. The data hold about 49,000 clones, with 90% to 95% observed a single time. The sample in question was peripheral blood, obtained after pregnancy. All receptors derive from a female donor with multiple sclerosis, enrolled in a pregnancy study. Both conserved end residues are part of each CDR3. D genes are given only for firm matches. The size of a clone is reported for some rows only, either as once, few or many, or as a class for expanded clones.

J | V | size | D | DNA | CDR3
TRBJ2-2 | TRBV28 | NA | NA | TGTGCCAGCAGTTTATCTACAGAAACTAGGACCGGGGAGCTGTTTTTT | CASSLSTETRTGELFF
TRBJ1-2 | TRBV6-6 | NA | TRBD1 | TGTGCCAGCAGTTCGAACAGGGGTGATGGCTACACCTTC | CASSSNRGDGYTF
TRBJ2-3 | TRBV6-4 | NA | TRBD2 | TGTGCCAGCAGCGCCACTAGCGGGGGGTCGACAGATACGCAGTATTTT | CASSATSGGSTDTQYF
TRBJ1-4 | TRBV7-8 | NA | NA | TGTGCCAGCAGCTTAGGGGGCATGGCTTCTAATGAAAAACTGTTTTTT | CASSLGGMASNEKLFF
TRBJ1-3 | TRBV5-5 | once | NA | TGTGCCAGCAGCCCGGAGGGGTGGGGGGGCTCTGGAAACACCATATATTTT | CASSPEGWGGSGNTIYF
TRBJ2-3 | TRBV7-3 | NA | TRBD2 | TGTGCCAGCAGCCCGGGGGGTAGCACAGATACGCAGTATTTT | CASSPGGSTDTQYF
TRBJ2-3 | TRBV5-1 | NA | NA | TGCGCCAGCAGCCCGGGGGTCTCAGATACGCAGTATTTT | CASSPGVSDTQYF
TRBJ2-3 | TRBV6-4 | NA | TRBD2 | TGTGCCAGCAGTGTTAGCGGGGGGACAGATACGCAGTATTTT | CASSVSGGTDTQYF
TRBJ2-1 | TRBV7-3 | NA | NA | TGTGCCAGCAGCTTAATTCCCCGCGGACTTCGAGGTAATGAGCAGTTCTTC | CASSLIPRGLRGNEQFF
TRBJ1-1 | TRBV7-9 | NA | NA | TGTGCCAGCAGCTTCGCACAGGGAGGGACTGAAGCTTTCTTT | CASSFAQGGTEAFF
TRBJ1-2 | TRBV5-1 | NA | TRBD1 | TGCGCCAGCAGCTTGGAGGTTACAGGGGAGCATGGCTACACCTTC | CASSLEVTGEHGYTF
TRBJ1-1 | TRBV6-5 | NA | NA | TGTGCCAGCAGTCGTGTGAGTGTAACTGAAGCTTTCTTT | CASSRVSVTEAFF
TRBJ2-3 | TRBV4-3 | NA | TRBD1 | TGCGCCAGCAGCCAGGGACAGGGGTCCACAGATACGCAGTATTTT | CASSQGQGSTDTQYF
TRBJ1-2 | TRBV7-3 | NA | TRBD1 | TGTGCCAGCAGCTTAGGACAGGGTAGCTATGGCTACACCTTC | CASSLGQGSYGYTF
TRBJ2-1 | TRBV25-1 | NA | TRBD2 | TGTGCCAGCAGTGAATACCCCAGCGGGGGGAAATCTGAGCAGTTCTTC | CASSEYPSGGKSEQFF
TRBJ1-2 | TRBV5-6 | NA | NA | TGTGCCAGCAGCTTGGAGGGGGAGAGCTATGGCTACACCTTC | CASSLEGESYGYTF
TRBJ1-4 | TRBV9 | NA | NA | TGTGCCAGCAGCGAGTCAGATGAAAAACTGTTTTTT | CASSESDEKLFF
TRBJ2-5 | TRBV7-2 | few | TRBD2 | TGTGCCAGCAGCTTATGGGGGGGGGAGACCCAGTACTTC | CASSLWGGETQYF
TRBJ1-1 | TRBV11-1 | NA | NA | TGTGCCAGCAGCTTGGACAGACCCACTGAAGCTTTCTTT | CASSLDRPTEAFF
TRBJ2-4 | TRBV18 | NA | NA | TGTGCCAGCTCACGGGCCCAGGGGAGCAAAAACATTCAGTACTTC | CASSRAQGSKNIQYF
TRBJ1-2 | TRBV5-6 | NA | TRBD1 | TGTGCCAGCAGCTCACAGGGGAACTATGGCTACACCTTC | CASSSQGNYGYTF
TRBJ2-3 | TRBV29-1 | NA | NA | TGCAGCGTGGAGCCAGGGGTGGCAGATACGCAGTATTTT | CSVEPGVADTQYF
TRBJ2-7 | TRBV4-2 | NA | TRBD2 | TGTGCCAGCAGGGGACTAGGCTACGAGCAGTACTTC | CASRGLGYEQYF
TRBJ2-7 | TRBV2 | NA | NA | TGTGCCAGCAGTCTTAACACGTACGAGCAGTACTTC | CASSLNTYEQYF
TRBJ2-1 | TRBV6-1 | NA | NA | TGTGCCAGCCAAGGGGGGGGCTCCTACAATGAGCAGTTCTTC | CASQGGGSYNEQFF
TRBJ2-4 | TRBV19 | NA | TRBD2 | TGTGCCAGTAGTATGGTGACTAGCGGGGGCCAAAACATTCAGTACTTC | CASSMVTSGGQNIQYF
TRBJ1-2 | TRBV9 | NA | TRBD1 | TGTGCCAGCAGCGTAGGCAGGACAGGGCAAACCTATGGCTACACCTTC | CASSVGRTGQTYGYTF
TRBJ1-3 | TRBV19 | NA | NA | TGTGCCAGTAGTATAGGGACAGCGCGAAACACCATATATTTT | CASSIGTARNTIYF
TRBJ1-5 | TRBV6-1 | few | TRBD1 | TGTGCCAGCAGTGAAGTGGCAGGGGGTGGCAATCAGCCCCAGCATTTT | CASSEVAGGGNQPQHF
TRBJ1-4 | TRBV9 | NA | TRBD1 | TGTGCCAGCAGCCCCGACAGGGGGAGGGTGGAAAAACTGTTTTTT | CASSPDRGRVEKLFF
TRBJ2-1 | TRBV14 | NA | NA | TGTGCCAGCAGCCTACGACAGGACTACAATGAGCAGTTCTTC | CASSLRQDYNEQFF